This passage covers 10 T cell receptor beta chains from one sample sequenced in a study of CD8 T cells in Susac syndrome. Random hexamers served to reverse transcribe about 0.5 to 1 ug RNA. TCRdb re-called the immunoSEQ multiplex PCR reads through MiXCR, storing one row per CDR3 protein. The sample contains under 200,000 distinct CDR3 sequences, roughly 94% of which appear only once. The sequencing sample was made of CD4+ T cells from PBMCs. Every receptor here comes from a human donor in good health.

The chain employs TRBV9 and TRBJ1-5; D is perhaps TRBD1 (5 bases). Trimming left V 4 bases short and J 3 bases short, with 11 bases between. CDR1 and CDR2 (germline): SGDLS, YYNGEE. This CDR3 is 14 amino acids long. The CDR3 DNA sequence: TGTGCCAGCAGCTCGCACAGGCTCAATCAGCCCCAGCATTTT. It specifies CASSSHRLNQPQHF.

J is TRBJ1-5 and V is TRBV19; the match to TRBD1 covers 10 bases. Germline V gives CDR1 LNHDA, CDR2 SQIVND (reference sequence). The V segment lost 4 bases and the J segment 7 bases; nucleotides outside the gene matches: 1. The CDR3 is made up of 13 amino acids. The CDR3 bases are TGTGCCAGTAGTACGGACAGGGGGCAGCCCCAGCATTTT. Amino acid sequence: CASSTDRGQPQHF. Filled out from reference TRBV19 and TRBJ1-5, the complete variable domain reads DGGITQSPKYLFRKEGQNVTLSCEQNLNHDAMYWYRQDPGQGLRLIYYSQIVNDFQKGDIAEGYSVSREKKESFPLTVTSAQKNPTAFYLCASSTDRGQPQHFGDGTRLSIL.

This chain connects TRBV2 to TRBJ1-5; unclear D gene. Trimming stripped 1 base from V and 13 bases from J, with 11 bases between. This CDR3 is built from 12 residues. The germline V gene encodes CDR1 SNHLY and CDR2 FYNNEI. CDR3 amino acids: CASSEGWQEQHF. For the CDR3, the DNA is TGTGCCAGCAGTGAAGGTTGGCAGGAACAGCATTTT.

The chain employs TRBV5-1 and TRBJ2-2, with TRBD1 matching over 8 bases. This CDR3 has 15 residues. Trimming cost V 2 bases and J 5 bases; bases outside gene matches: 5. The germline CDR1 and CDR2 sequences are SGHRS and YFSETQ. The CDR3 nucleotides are TGCGCCAGCAGCTTCTTCAGGGGGCAAACCGGGGAGCTGTTTTTT. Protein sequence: CASSFFRGQTGELFF.

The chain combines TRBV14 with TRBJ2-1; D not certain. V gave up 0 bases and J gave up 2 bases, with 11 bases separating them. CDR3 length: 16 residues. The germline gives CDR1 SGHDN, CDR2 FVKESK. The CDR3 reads CASSQEGRGPYNEQFF. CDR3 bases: TGTGCCAGCAGCCAAGAAGGAAGAGGCCCCTACAATGAGCAGTTCTTC.

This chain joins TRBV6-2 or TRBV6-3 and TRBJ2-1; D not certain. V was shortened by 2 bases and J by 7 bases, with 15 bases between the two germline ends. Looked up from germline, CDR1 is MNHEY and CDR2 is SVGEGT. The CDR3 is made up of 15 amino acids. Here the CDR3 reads CASSYHAAPLNEQFF. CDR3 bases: TGTGCCAGCAGTTACCACGCCGCACCCCTGAATGAGCAGTTCTTC.

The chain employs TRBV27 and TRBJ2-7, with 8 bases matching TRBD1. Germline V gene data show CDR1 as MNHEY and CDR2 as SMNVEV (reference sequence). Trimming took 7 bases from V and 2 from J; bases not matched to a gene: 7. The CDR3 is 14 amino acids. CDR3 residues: CASTLDRVTYEQYF. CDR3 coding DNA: TGTGCCAGCACCTTGGACAGGGTAACCTACGAGCAGTACTTC.

The CDR3 spells CASSLRAYNYGYTF. CDR3 coding DNA: TGTGCCAGCAGCTTGCGGGCCTATAACTATGGCTACACCTTC. This chain uses TRBV7-9 with TRBJ1-2, with D unclear. Germline values: CDR1 SEHNR, CDR2 FQNEAQ (reference sequence). V was shortened by 3 bases and J by 1 base, with 9 bases between the two germline ends. The CDR3 consists of 14 residues.

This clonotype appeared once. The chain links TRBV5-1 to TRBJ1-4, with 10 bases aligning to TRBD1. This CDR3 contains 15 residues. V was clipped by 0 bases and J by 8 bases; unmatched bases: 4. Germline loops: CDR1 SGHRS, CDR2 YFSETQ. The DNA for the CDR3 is TGCGCCAGCAGCTTGGAAGGGGACAGGGGAGAAAAACTGTTTTTT. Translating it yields CASSLEGDRGEKLFF.

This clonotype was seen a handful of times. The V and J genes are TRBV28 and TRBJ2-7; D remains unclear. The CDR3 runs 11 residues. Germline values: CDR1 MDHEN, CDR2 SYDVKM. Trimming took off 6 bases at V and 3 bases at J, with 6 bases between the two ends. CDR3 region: CASSSSYEQYF. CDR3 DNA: TGTGCCAGCAGCTCAAGCTACGAGCAGTACTTC.